The 20 T cell receptor beta chains given below trace back to one sample, sequenced in a study of cytomegalovirus exposure and HLA in healthy donors. The PCR ran on 60 Vbeta and 13 Jbeta primers. The repertoire was sequenced with immunoSEQ multiplex PCR; TCRdb's copy has only in-frame clones and lacks some. The repertoire has roughly 130,000 clones, roughly 78% of them found once; the top ten carry just over 2.5%. The sequenced material came from PBMCs. These receptor sequences come from a man in his thirties or forties in good health and CMV-seronegative.

The V call is TRBV29-1, the J call TRBJ1-1; a possible D gene is TRBD1 (6 bases). The CDR3 is made up of 15 amino acids. Germline V gene sequence: CDR1 SQVTM, CDR2 ANQGSEA. V was shortened by 6 bases and J by 8 bases, with 25 bases between the two germline ends. CDR3 nucleotides: TGCAGCGTCCAATATGATACCCGGGACAAAAAAGAAGCTTTCTTT. This gives the protein CSVQYDTRDKKEAFF.

The chain employs TRBV27 and TRBJ2-7; D is unresolved. Germline V lookup: CDR1 MNHEY, CDR2 SMNVEV (reference sequence). The CDR3 contains 13 residues. The germline V and J ends were trimmed by 8 bases and 0 bases, with 11 bases remaining between them. The CDR3 spells CASGSESSYEQYF. CDR3 coding DNA: TGTGCCAGCGGAAGCGAGAGCTCCTACGAGCAGTACTTC.

The rearrangement joins TRBV28 to TRBJ2-6, with D tentatively TRBD2 (6 bases). The V gene lost 9 bases and the J gene lost 2 bases, with 20 bases spanning the gap. The length of the CDR3 is 17 residues. Germline loops: CDR1 MDHEN, CDR2 SYDVKM. CDR3 amino acids: CASVDRGLGPGANVLTF. In DNA form, the CDR3 reads TGTGCCAGTGTCGATCGGGGACTCGGACCTGGGGCCAACGTCCTGACTTTC.

The J gene is TRBJ2-7, the V gene TRBV7-9; D is perhaps TRBD1 (6 bases). V was pared by 4 bases and J by 6 bases, with 10 bases between. Germline-derived CDR1 and CDR2 are SEHNR and FQNEAQ (reference sequence). This CDR3 region has 12 residues. The CDR3 DNA is TGTGCCAGCAGCTGGACAGTAGCCGAGCAGTACTTC. It yields the protein CASSWTVAEQYF.

This clone appeared once. This sequence joins TRBV2 and TRBJ2-7, with D unresolved. CDR1 and CDR2 from the germline V gene are SNHLY and FYNNEI. The CDR3 contains 13 residues. V was shortened by 7 bases and J by 4 bases, with 14 bases between the two germline ends. The CDR3 DNA reads TGTGCCAGCACTATTGTGTCAGCGTACGAGCAGTACTTC. It yields the protein CASTIVSAYEQYF.

The V gene is TRBV19, the J gene TRBJ2-3, with 9 bases identical to TRBD2. Per germline, CDR1 LNHDA and CDR2 SQIVND (reference sequence). V lost 10 bases and J lost 2; bases outside the gene matches: 4. This CDR3 is built from 13 residues. CDR3 DNA sequence: TGTGCCACCCGGGGACTAGCCACAGATACGCAGTATTTT. Its translation: CATRGLATDTQYF.

The chain uses TRBV5-5 and TRBJ2-7, with 7 bases fitting TRBD1. Germline CDR1 is SGHKS and CDR2 is YYEKEE (reference sequence). Unmatched junction bases numbered 8, after V lost 3 bases and J lost 5 bases. CDR3 length: 14 residues. The CDR3 reads CASSSDRNKHEQYF. Written as DNA, the CDR3 is TGTGCCAGCAGCTCGGACAGGAATAAACACGAGCAGTACTTC.

The gene calls are TRBV14 and TRBJ1-5; D is unresolved. The ends were cut back, 4 bases at V and 0 bases at J, with 19 bases in the middle. This CDR3 is 18 amino acids long. The germline gives CDR1 SGHDN, CDR2 FVKESK. The CDR3, as DNA: TGTGCCAGCAGCCCCCAGGCCAGGACTAATAATAGCAATCAGCCCCAGCATTTT. Translation: CASSPQARTNNSNQPQHF.

CDR3 in DNA: TGTGCCAGTAGTATAGGCCCCAGGGCTACCGGGGAGCTGTTTTTT. Translating it yields CASSIGPRATGELFF. The chain is built from TRBV19 and TRBJ2-2; D is possibly TRBD1 (5 bases). Germline loops: CDR1 LNHDA, CDR2 SQIVND (reference sequence). The CDR3 sequence is 15 residues long. V was pared by 1 base and J by 5 bases, with 11 bases between. The complete variable domain, with remaining parts taken from reference TRBV19 and TRBJ2-2, reads DGGITQSPKYLFRKEGQNVTLSCEQNLNHDAMYWYRQDPGQGLRLIYYSQIVNDFQKGDIAEGYSVSREKKESFPLTVTSAQKNPTAFYLCASSIGPRATGELFFGEGSRLTVL.

This clone came up a few times. This rearrangement joins TRBV6-1 to TRBJ2-5, with TRBD1 matching 8 bases. The CDR3 is 15 amino acids. Germline CDR1 MNHNS, CDR2 SASEGT. After removal of 0 bases from V and 2 bases from J, the junction contained 2 bases not matched to a gene. CDR3 region: CASSEATGGQETQYF. CDR3 DNA: TGTGCCAGCAGTGAAGCCACAGGGGGGCAAGAGACCCAGTACTTC.

Comments on this clone: An end of the junction differs from the germline gene, which may be a read error. This chain uses TRBV6-1 with TRBJ2-1; possible D gene TRBD2, 5 bases. The CDR3 runs to 13 residues. CDR1 is MNHNS and CDR2 is SASEGT in the germline V gene. The CDR3 nucleotides are TGTGCCAGCAATGAAGAGGAGGACAATGAGCAGTTCTTC. It yields the protein CASNEEEDNEQFF.

V usage is TRBV2 and J usage is TRBJ1-1, with D unresolved. V shed 0 bases and J shed 0 bases, with 5 bases lying between them. CDR3 length: 14 amino acids. CDR1 is SNHLY, CDR2 FYNNEI, per germline. For the CDR3, the DNA is TGTGCCAGCAGTGAAGCGAACATGAACACTGAAGCTTTCTTT. Translation: CASSEANMNTEAFF. Combining the CDR3 with reference TRBV2 and TRBJ1-1 gives the whole variable domain EPEVTQTPSHQVTQMGQEVILRCVPISNHLYFYWYRQILGQKVEFLVSFYNNEISEKSEIFDDQFSVERPDGSNFTLKIRSTKLEDSAMYFCASSEANMNTEAFFGQGTRLTVV.

The chain employs TRBV16 and TRBJ2-1; D call uncertain. CDR3 size: 17 residues. Trimming took 1 base from V and 5 from J, leaving 18 bases between them. From germline, CDR1 is KGHSY and CDR2 FQNENV. CDR3 sequence reads: CASSQFYNRALHNEQFF. The CDR3 nucleotides are TGTGCCAGCAGCCAATTTTATAACCGCGCCCTGCACAATGAGCAGTTCTTC.

The J gene is TRBJ2-7, the V gene TRBV5-5, with 9 bases matching TRBD2. With V trimmed by 4 bases and J by 3 bases, 5 bases remained unmatched. In germline, CDR1 is SGHKS, CDR2 YYEKEE (reference sequence). The CDR3 has 14 residues. The CDR3 bases are TGTGCCAGCAGCCGTACTAGCGGGCACTACGAGCAGTACTTC. Its translation: CASSRTSGHYEQYF.

The gene calls are TRBV27 and TRBJ2-1, with 9 bases that match TRBD2. CDR1 and CDR2 (germline): MNHEY, SMNVEV (reference sequence). The V gene end was trimmed by 4 bases and the J gene end by 8 bases; junction bases not matched to a gene: 6. The length of the CDR3 is 14 residues. The CDR3 sequence: CASSSYSGSDEQFF. CDR3 sequence (DNA): TGTGCCAGCAGTTCCTATAGCGGGAGCGATGAGCAGTTCTTC.

This clone has more than one count but fewer than ten. The chain has TRBV19 and TRBJ1-1; the match to TRBD1 covers 8 bases. The junction had 7 bases not matched to a gene; V was cut back by 7 bases and J by 6 bases. The CDR3 sequence is 13 residues long. Germline CDR1 and CDR2: LNHDA and SQIVND (reference sequence). DNA for the CDR3: TGTGCCAGTAATCCGACAGGGGCCCCTGAAGCTTTCTTT. Translated: CASNPTGAPEAFF.

This rearrangement joins TRBV27 to TRBJ2-2; 8 positions agree with TRBD1. V was clipped by 8 bases and J by 4 bases; unmatched bases: 3. Germline lookup yields CDR1 MNHEY and CDR2 SMNVEV (reference sequence). CDR3 length equals 13 residues. The CDR3 coding sequence is TGTGCCAGCTCAACAGGGGGCACCGGGGAGCTGTTTTTT. This translates into CASSTGGTGELFF.

V is TRBV28 and J is TRBJ1-3; D may be TRBD1 (6 bases). This CDR3 spans 16 amino acids. V lost 6 bases to trimming and J lost 3 bases, with 18 bases between them. Germline CDR1 MDHEN, CDR2 SYDVKM. CDR3 amino acids: CASSLSTGYYGNTIYF. The CDR3 DNA is TGTGCCAGCAGCCTAAGCACAGGGTATTATGGAAACACCATATATTTT.

In the case of this clone: One junction end does not reproduce the germline sequence, and a read error may be involved. The genes are TRBV15 and TRBJ2-2; D might be TRBD2 (5 bases). This CDR3 comprises 16 residues. CDR1 and CDR2 from the germline V gene are LNHNV and YYDKDF (reference sequence). CDR3 sequence reads: CATSRETTRLFGELFF. In DNA, the CDR3 is TGTGCCACCAGCCGAGAGACTACCCGATTATTCGGGGAGCTGTTTTTT.

This chain links TRBV7-9 with TRBJ2-5; 10 nucleotides agree with TRBD1. The CDR3 sequence is 16 residues long. CDR1 is SEHNR, CDR2 FQNEAQ, per germline (reference sequence). The V segment lost 4 bases and the J segment 5 bases; nucleotides outside the gene matches: 10. CDR3 region: CASSSGTAGQGETQYF. The CDR3 coding sequence is TGTGCCAGCAGCTCCGGAACCGCGGGACAGGGGGAGACCCAGTACTTC.